One and the same sample provided the 25 T cell receptor beta chains below, sequenced in a study of blood T cells in healthy people across ages. Next came a second PCR, run for about 7 to 12 cycles, which used a sample-barcoded 5' primer along with a J-beta primer mix. Each CDR3 protein is one row after TCRdb ran MiXCR on the 5' RACE reads. The top ten clones hold 7% to 9.5% of a sample with some 1.4 million distinct CDR3 sequences, roughly 45% of them seen once. Sequencing was carried out using blood. Source of these receptors: a woman younger than 30 in good health.

This chain connects TRBV11-2 to TRBJ1-2; D possibly corresponds to TRBD1 (5 bases). Trimming took off 2 bases at V and 8 bases at J, with 12 bases between the two ends. The germline V gene encodes CDR1 SGHAT and CDR2 FQNNGV. The CDR3 covers 13 residues. CDR3: CASSLLQGHGYTF. The CDR3, as DNA: TGTGCCAGCAGCTTATTGCAAGGACACGGCTACACCTTC.

This clonotype was seen only a few times. The chain combines TRBV5-1 with TRBJ1-6, with a possible D match to TRBD1 (6 bases). Germline V gene sequence: CDR1 SGHRS, CDR2 YFSETQ. There are 14 residues in the CDR3. Trimming took off 4 bases at V and 7 bases at J, with 12 bases between the two ends. In nucleotides, the CDR3 is TGCGCCAGCAGCGTGGACAGTTTCAATTCACCCCTCCACTTT. This gives the protein CASSVDSFNSPLHF.

The genes are TRBV7-2 and TRBJ2-7, with D tentatively TRBD2 (5 bases). V was trimmed by 5 bases and J by 3 bases, leaving 20 bases between them. The CDR3 runs 16 residues. Germline CDR1 reads SGHTA; CDR2 reads FQGNSA. CDR3 loop: CASSGELGIRFYEQYF. CDR3 DNA sequence: TGTGCCAGCAGCGGCGAACTAGGAATTAGATTCTACGAGCAGTACTTC.

V and J are TRBV10-1 and TRBJ2-1, with D tentatively TRBD2 (6 bases). The CDR3 contains 18 residues. Trimming stripped 4 bases from V and 1 base from J, with 20 bases between. Germline V gives CDR1 WNHNN, CDR2 SYGVQD (reference sequence). As DNA, the CDR3 is TGCGCCAGCAGTGGTCCCAGCGGGTTCCGTCTATCCTACAATGAGCAGTTCTTC. Amino acids: CASSGPSGFRLSYNEQFF.

The J gene is TRBJ2-1, the V gene TRBV2, with D perhaps TRBD2 (6 bases). V was cut by 10 bases and J by 10 bases, with 20 bases left in between. The V gene's germline CDR1 is SNHLY and CDR2 FYNNEI. The CDR3 extends over 13 amino acids. CDR3 bases: TGTGCCACAAAAAGACTAGAGGCCAAAGAGCAGTTCTTC. It specifies CATKRLEAKEQFF. The complete variable domain, with remaining parts taken from reference TRBV2 and TRBJ2-1, reads EPEVTQTPSHQVTQMGQEVILRCVPISNHLYFYWYRQILGQKVEFLVSFYNNEISEKSEIFDDQFSVERPDGSNFTLKIRSTKLEDSAMYFCATKRLEAKEQFFGPGTRLTVL.

The CDR3 protein is CVSRGSYEQYF. DNA of the CDR3: TGTGTAAGTCGAGGGAGCTATGAGCAGTACTTC. The chain employs TRBV2 and TRBJ2-5, with D possibly being TRBD2 (5 bases). The germline V gene encodes CDR1 SNHLY and CDR2 FYNNEI. The length of the CDR3 is 11 residues. Together with reference TRBV2 and TRBJ2-5, the CDR3 gives the full variable domain: EPEVTQTPSHQVTQMGQEVILRCVPISNHLYFYWYRQILGQKVEFLVSFYNNEISEKSEIFDDQFSVERPDGSNFTLKIRSTKLEDSAMYFCVSRGSYEQYFGPGTRLLVL.

This clonotype was detected a few times. This rearrangement joins TRBV11-1 to TRBJ2-7, with D unresolved. V dropped 3 bases and J dropped 5 bases, with 11 bases sitting between them. The CDR3 is 13 amino acids. The germline CDR1 and CDR2 sequences are SGHAT and FQDESV (reference sequence). In nucleotides, the CDR3 is TGTGCCAGCAGCTTTTCCCTCGGGCACGAGCAGTACTTC. Encoded protein: CASSFSLGHEQYF.

The rearrangement joins TRBV12-3 or TRBV12-4 to TRBJ1-5, with 9 bases fitting TRBD1. The CDR3 is made up of 15 amino acids. The junction had 8 bases not matched to a gene; V was cut back by 8 bases and J by 3 bases. The CDR3 nucleotides read TGTGCCAGCGTACGGACAGGGGTCTCCAATCAGCCCCAGCATTTT. It specifies CASVRTGVSNQPQHF.

The CDR3 DNA sequence: TGTGCCAGCAGCCCTGGACGGACCACCTACGAGCAGTACTTC. It yields the protein CASSPGRTTYEQYF. This chain links TRBV14 with TRBJ2-5; the D is unclear. Matching the DNA end better, TRBJ2-7 makes the J call doubtful. Germline values: CDR1 SGHDN, CDR2 FVKESK. The CDR3 is 14 amino acids.

Points on this clonotype: Just one base apart from a much larger clone, this may be a read error. V and J are TRBV7-9 and TRBJ1-2, with 10 bases lining up with TRBD1. Germline V gene lookup returns CDR1 SEHNR and CDR2 FQNEAQ (reference sequence). The CDR3 is made up of 13 amino acids. J lost 6 bases, V lost 4 bases, and 2 bases had no gene match. CDR3 nucleotide sequence: TGTGCCAGCAGCTCCGGACAGGGGGATGGCTACACCTTC. It is translated as CASSSGQGDGYTF.

This clonotype was detected only once. The J gene is TRBJ1-4, the V gene TRBV5-1; 9 nucleotides agree with TRBD1. V lost 3 bases and J lost 8; bases outside the gene matches: 8. The CDR3 is 15 residues long. Germline CDR1 is SGHRS and CDR2 is YFSETQ. The CDR3 region is CASSSGTGIREKLFF. DNA for the CDR3: TGCGCCAGCAGCTCCGGGACAGGGATTCGAGAAAAACTGTTTTTT.

V and J are TRBV20-1 and TRBJ2-3, with D perhaps given as TRBD1 or TRBD2 (6 bases each). This CDR3 region has 16 residues. Germline CDR1 DFQATT, CDR2 SNEGSKA (reference sequence). V lost 5 bases and J lost 0, with 18 bases in between. The CDR3 protein is CSAWAAGGGSTDTQYF. The DNA of the CDR3 is TGCAGTGCTTGGGCCGCTGGAGGGGGAAGCACAGATACGCAGTATTTT.

The chain carries TRBV12-3 or TRBV12-4 and TRBJ2-1; D may match TRBD1 or TRBD2 (5 bases each). The V end was cut by 5 bases, the J end by 5 bases, with 13 bases between. The CDR3 runs to 14 residues. This CDR3 reads CASSPTGPNNEQFF. CDR3 bases: TGTGCCAGCAGTCCAACGGGACCCAACAATGAGCAGTTCTTC.

Note on this clonotype: The junction departs from the called germline gene at one end, perhaps through a read error. The chain links TRBV20-1 to TRBJ2-7; D could derive from TRBD1 or TRBD2 (5 bases each). Germline V gene sequence: CDR1 DFQATT, CDR2 SNEGSKA (reference sequence). The CDR3 extends over 12 amino acids. CDR3 DNA: TGCAGTACTAGACCGGGACCGCGGGAGCAGTACTTC. Amino acids: CSTRPGPREQYF.

The chain links TRBV14 to TRBJ2-7; TRBD2 agrees at 11 bases. The V and J ends lost 2 bases and 4 bases, in that order; junction bases with no gene match: 4. Looked up from germline, CDR1 is SGHDN and CDR2 is FVKESK. This CDR3 is built from 15 residues. CDR3 bases: TGTGCCAGCAGCCAAACTAGCGGGAGTGTTTACGAGCAGTACTTC. Translation: CASSQTSGSVYEQYF.

The chain recombines TRBV6-5 with TRBJ2-1; the D gene is possibly TRBD2 (6 bases). With the DNA end fitting TRBJ2-7 better, the J assignment may be wrong. Germline-derived CDR1 and CDR2 are MNHEY and SVGAGI. The CDR3 is 13 amino acids. The CDR3 DNA follows: TGTGCCACCGCGGGGTCGGGGGTCTACGAGCAGTACTTC. This translates into CATAGSGVYEQYF.

This clonotype turned up a few times. The chain employs TRBV2 and TRBJ2-7, with a possible D match to TRBD2 (5 bases). The ends were cut back, 8 bases at V and 6 bases at J, with 17 bases in the middle. CDR3 length: 13 residues. In germline, CDR1 is SNHLY, CDR2 FYNNEI. The CDR3 sequence: CASFLVLGGEQYF. The CDR3 coding sequence is TGTGCCAGCTTCCTAGTCCTCGGAGGCGAGCAGTACTTC.

CDR3 sequence (DNA): TGCGCCAGCAGCAAGGGGGTCGGGGCAGAAAAACTGTTTTTT. Protein sequence: CASSKGVGAEKLFF. V and J are TRBV5-1 and TRBJ1-4; perhaps TRBD1 as D (6 bases). The germline V gene encodes CDR1 SGHRS and CDR2 YFSETQ. V was clipped by 4 bases and J by 8 bases, with 15 bases between them. The CDR3 spans 14 residues.

The V call is TRBV19, the J call TRBJ2-1, with TRBD1 matching 10 bases. CDR1 is LNHDA, CDR2 SQIVND, per germline (reference sequence). With 4 bases clipped from V and 2 bases from J, the junction kept 5 bases outside the gene matches. The CDR3 is made up of 16 amino acids. The CDR3 reads CASSKRTGGTYNEQFF. The CDR3 nucleotides are TGTGCCAGTAGTAAGCGGACAGGGGGAACCTACAATGAGCAGTTCTTC.

J is TRBJ1-4 and V is TRBV12-3 or TRBV12-4, with D uncertain. CDR3 length: 13 amino acids. The ends were cut back, 2 bases at V and 4 bases at J, with 5 bases in the middle. The CDR3 is CASSLTFNEKLFF. Written as DNA, the CDR3 is TGTGCCAGCAGTTTAACATTTAATGAAAAACTGTTTTTT.

This clonotype came up a few times. The genes are TRBV6-6 and TRBJ2-4; 8 nucleotides line up with TRBD1. V shed 2 bases, J shed 3 bases, and the junction held 0 bases outside the gene matches. CDR1 and CDR2 (germline): MNHNY, SVGAGI (reference sequence). The CDR3 is made up of 14 amino acids. The CDR3 region has the DNA TGTGCCAGCAGTTACGACAGGGGCAAAAACATTCAGTACTTC. Amino acid sequence: CASSYDRGKNIQYF.

The chain has TRBV29-1 and TRBJ2-1; no clear D gene. Matching the DNA end better, TRBJ2-7 makes the J call doubtful. The CDR3 totals 11 residues. Germline CDR1 SQVTM, CDR2 ANQGSEA. The CDR3 DNA is TGCAGCGGAACAAACTACAATGAGCAGTACTTC. Protein product: CSGTNYNEQYF.

On this clonotype itself: Its ends do not fully match the called genes, so a read error is possible. This chain uses TRBV30 with TRBJ1-1; D unclear. CDR1 is GTSNPN, CDR2 SVGIG, per germline (reference sequence). The CDR3 contains 12 residues. This CDR3 is CAGRQTVTEAFF. CDR3 in DNA: TGTGCCGGGAGGCAGACGGTCACTGAAGCTTTCTTT. Using reference TRBV30 and TRBJ1-1 for the parts outside the CDR3, the full variable domain is SQTIHQWPATLVQPVGSPLSLECTVEGTSNPNLYWYRQAAGRGLQLLFYSVGIGQISSEVPQNLSASRPQDRQFILSSKKLLLSDSGFYLCAGRQTVTEAFFGQGTRLTVV.

The J gene is TRBJ1-1, the V gene TRBV18; 11 bases line up with TRBD1. The germline V gene has CDR1 KGHSH and CDR2 LQKENI. After removal of 3 bases from V and 5 bases from J, the junction contained 14 bases not matched to a gene. The CDR3 has 18 amino acids. The CDR3 nucleotides are TGTGCCAGCTCACCGGGTTTGGGCCGGACAGGGGGCAGAACTGAAGCTTTCTTT. Its translation is CASSPGLGRTGGRTEAFF. The whole variable domain, remainder taken from reference TRBV18 and TRBJ1-1, is NAGVMQNPRHLVRRRGQEARLRCSPMKGHSHVYWYRQLPEEGLKFMVYLQKENIIDESGMPKERFSAEFPKEGPSILRIQQVVRGDSAAYFCASSPGLGRTGGRTEAFFGQGTRLTVV.

The chain combines TRBV7-9 with TRBJ2-1, with 14 nucleotides matching TRBD2. The CDR3 is 14 amino acids. The ends lost 3 bases at V and 8 bases at J; junction bases unmatched: 0. Germline V CDR1 and CDR2: SEHNR, FQNEAQ (reference sequence). The CDR3 bases are TGTGCCAGCAGCTTGACTAGCGGGAGGGATGAGCAGTTCTTC. Translated: CASSLTSGRDEQFF.